Each of the 3 T cell receptor beta chains below was sequenced from the same sample in a study of T cells in Graves' hyperthyroidism and ophthalmopathy. What was amplified from RNA transcripts were TCR beta CDR3 regions. Carried out on the TCR CDR3, a first-round RT-PCR used the HTBI primer set. TCRdb reprocessed the multiplex PCR reads via MiXCR and lists one record per CDR3 protein. The sample lists some 620,000 distinct CDR3 sequences, around 15% occurring once. The sample was blood. The receptors here all came from a young woman with Graves' hyperthyroidism.

This clonotype has a count of ten or more. The rearrangement joins TRBV11-2 to TRBJ1-6, with 7 bases matching TRBD1. Germline CDR1 SGHAT, CDR2 FQNNGV. The CDR3 sequence is 15 residues long. V lost 3 bases and J lost 5; bases outside the gene matches: 4. The CDR3 region has the DNA TGTGCCAGCAGCTTCGGGACAGCGAATAATTCACCCCTCCACTTT. Amino acids: CASSFGTANNSPLHF.

This clonotype was observed a handful of times. This chain links TRBV5-1 with TRBJ2-3; 10 bases line up with TRBD1. The junction had 7 bases not matched to a gene; V was cut back by 5 bases and J by 1 base. This CDR3 has 16 amino acids. In germline, CDR1 is SGHRS, CDR2 YFSETQ. CDR3 nucleotides: TGCGCCAGCAGGCCCACCGGGACAGGGGGCACAGATACGCAGTATTTT. Amino acid sequence: CASRPTGTGGTDTQYF. The full variable domain, its missing parts supplied by reference TRBV5-1 and TRBJ2-3, is KAGVTQTPRYLIKTRGQQVTLSCSPISGHRSVSWYQQTPGQGLQFLFEYFSETQRNKGNFPGRFSGRQFSNSRSEMNVSTLELGDSALYLCASRPTGTGGTDTQYFGPGTRLTVL.

This clonotype was seen ten or more times. The chain links TRBV2 to TRBJ1-1, with D possibly matching TRBD1 (5 bases). V dropped 6 bases and J dropped 2 bases, with 16 bases sitting between them. The CDR3 has 15 residues. The germline V gene encodes CDR1 SNHLY and CDR2 FYNNEI. The CDR3 spells CASSAPRTHNTEAFF. As DNA, the CDR3 is TGTGCCAGCAGCGCCCCCCGGACACATAACACTGAAGCTTTCTTT.